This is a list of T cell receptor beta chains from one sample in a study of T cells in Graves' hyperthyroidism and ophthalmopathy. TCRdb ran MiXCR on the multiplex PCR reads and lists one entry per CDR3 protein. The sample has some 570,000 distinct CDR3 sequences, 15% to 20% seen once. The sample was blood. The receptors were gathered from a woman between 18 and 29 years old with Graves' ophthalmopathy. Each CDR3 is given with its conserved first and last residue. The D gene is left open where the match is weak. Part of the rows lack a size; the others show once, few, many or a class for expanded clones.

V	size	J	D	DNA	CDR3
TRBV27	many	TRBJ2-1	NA	TGTGCCAGCAGCCCAGTCCGTTCGGCGGGAAACAATGAGCAGTTCTTC	CASSPVRSAGNNEQFF
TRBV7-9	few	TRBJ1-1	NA	TGTGCCACCCGACTGGGGAACACTGAAGCTTTCTTT	CATRLGNTEAFF
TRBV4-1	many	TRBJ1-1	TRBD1	TGCGCCAGCAGCTACGGGACAGGGGTCATGAACACTGAAGCTTTCTTT	CASSYGTGVMNTEAFF
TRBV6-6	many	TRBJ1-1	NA	TGTGCCAGCAGTTACGGACGGTATTTGGACACTGAAGCTTTCTTT	CASSYGRYLDTEAFF
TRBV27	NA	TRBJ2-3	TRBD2	TGTGCCAGCGGTTTAGCGGGGGGGCCTTCGATCCAGTATTTT	CASGLAGGPSIQYF
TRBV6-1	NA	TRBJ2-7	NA	TGTGCCAGCAGTGAAGGGGCAGGGGGGGATTCCTACGAGCAGTACTTC	CASSEGAGGDSYEQYF
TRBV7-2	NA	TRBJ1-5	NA	TGTGCCAGCAGCTTGATGCAGGGCCCCGGGCAGCCCCAGCATTTT	CASSLMQGPGQPQHF
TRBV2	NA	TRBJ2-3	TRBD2	TGTGCCAGCGGGGAGTCTAGCGGGAGTTCAGATACGCTGTATTTT	CASGESSGSSDTLYF
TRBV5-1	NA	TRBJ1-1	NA	TGCGCCAGCGAAAGGTCCGGGGGGAACACTGAAGCTTTCTTT	CASERSGGNTEAFF
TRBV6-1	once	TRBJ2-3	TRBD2	TGTGCCAGCAGTCCTATTGACGGGGGGAGAGATACGCAGTATTTT	CASSPIDGGRDTQYF
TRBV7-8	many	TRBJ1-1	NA	TGTGCCAGCAGCTTAGCTCGGGTGACTGAAGCTTTCTTT	CASSLARVTEAFF
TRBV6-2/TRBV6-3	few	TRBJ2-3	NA	TGTGCCAGCAGTTACTCGGTGGGTCGGCTTACTAGCACAGATACGCAGTATTTT	CASSYSVGRLTSTDTQYF
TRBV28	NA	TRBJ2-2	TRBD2	TGTGCCAGCAGTACCTCGGAGGCGGGGGGGCGAGTCGGGGAGCTGTTTTTT	CASSTSEAGGRVGELFF
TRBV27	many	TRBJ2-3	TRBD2	TGTGCCAGCAGTTTTGTGGCGGGGGGCACAGATACGCAGTATTTT	CASSFVAGGTDTQYF